This T cell receptor beta chain came from a study of CD8+ T cells in alopecia areata. Treatment: oral pan-JAK inhibitor, 5-10 mg twice daily. In this sample, this clone turned up once. Its antigen is unidentified. V was shortened by 6 bases and J by 5 bases, with 8 bases between the two germline ends. The CDR3 sequence is 11 residues long. Germline CDR1 is MNHEY and CDR2 is SVGAGI. As the sequencing template, cDNA was produced by extracting RNA and reverse transcribing it. Measured with immunoSEQ multiplex PCR; TCRdb has only the in-frame clones, and not every one. Of about 260,000 clones listed, approximately 60% were seen once; the top ten hold 0.8% to 1%. Study results and caveats: It was observed that many expanded lesional clones persisted in scalp and blood during tofacitinib.

This specimen consisted of CD4+ T cells sorted from blood, obtained at week 52, from a patient treated with tofacitinib. This clonotype was obtained from a human donor with alopecia areata. The chain couples TRBV6-5 to TRBJ2-7; maybe TRBD1 (5 bases). DNA for the CDR3: TGTGCCAGCAGGCAGGGTGACGAGCAGTACTTC. Its protein is CASRQGDEQYF.